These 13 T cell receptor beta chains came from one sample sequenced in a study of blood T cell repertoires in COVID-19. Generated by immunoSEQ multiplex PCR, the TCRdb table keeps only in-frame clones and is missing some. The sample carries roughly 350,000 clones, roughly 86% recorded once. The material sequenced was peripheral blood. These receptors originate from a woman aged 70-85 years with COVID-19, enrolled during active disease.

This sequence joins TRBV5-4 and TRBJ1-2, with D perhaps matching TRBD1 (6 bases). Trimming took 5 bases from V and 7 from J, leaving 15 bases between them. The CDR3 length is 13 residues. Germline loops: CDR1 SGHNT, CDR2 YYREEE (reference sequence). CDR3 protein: CASSSPGETGYTF. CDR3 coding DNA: TGTGCCAGCAGTTCACCAGGGGAAACTGGCTACACCTTC.

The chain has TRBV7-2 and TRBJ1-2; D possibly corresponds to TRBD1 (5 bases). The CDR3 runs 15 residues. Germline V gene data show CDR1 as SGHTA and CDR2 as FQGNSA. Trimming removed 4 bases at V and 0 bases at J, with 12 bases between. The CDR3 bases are TGTGCCAGCAGCTACAGGATGGTGGCTAACTATGGCTACACCTTC. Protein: CASSYRMVANYGYTF.

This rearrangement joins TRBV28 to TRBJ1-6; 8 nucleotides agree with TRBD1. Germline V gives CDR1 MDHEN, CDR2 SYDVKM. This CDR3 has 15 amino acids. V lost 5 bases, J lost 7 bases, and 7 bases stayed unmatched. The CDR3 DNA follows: TGTGCCAGCAGTGCCCCGACAGGGGTGAATTCACCCCTCCACTTT. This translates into CASSAPTGVNSPLHF. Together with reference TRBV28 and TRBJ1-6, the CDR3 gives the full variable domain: DVKVTQSSRYLVKRTGEKVFLECVQDMDHENMFWYRQDPGLGLRLIYFSYDVKMKEKGDIPEGYSVSREKKERFSLILESASTNQTSMYLCASSAPTGVNSPLHFGNGTRLTVT.

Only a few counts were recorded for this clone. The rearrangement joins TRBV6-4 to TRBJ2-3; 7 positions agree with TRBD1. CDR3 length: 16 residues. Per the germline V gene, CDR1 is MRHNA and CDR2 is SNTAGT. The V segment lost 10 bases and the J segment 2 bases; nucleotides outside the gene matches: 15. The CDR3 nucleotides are TGTGCCAACCCCTTAGGGGGCCACTCCTTCACAGATACGCAGTATTTT. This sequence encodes CANPLGGHSFTDTQYF.

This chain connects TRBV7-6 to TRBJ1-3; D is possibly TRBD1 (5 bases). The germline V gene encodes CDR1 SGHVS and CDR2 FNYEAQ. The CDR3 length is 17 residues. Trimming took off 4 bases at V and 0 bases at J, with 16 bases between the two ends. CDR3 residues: CASSSSPGGPSGNTIYF. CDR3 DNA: TGTGCCAGCAGCTCCTCACCCGGGGGTCCCTCTGGAAACACCATATATTTT. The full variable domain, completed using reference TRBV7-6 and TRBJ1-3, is GAGVSQSPRYKVTKRGQDVALRCDPISGHVSLYWYRQALGQGPEFLTYFNYEAQQDKSGLPNDRFSAERPEGSISTLTIQRTEQRDSAMYRCASSSSPGGPSGNTIYFGEGSWLTVV.

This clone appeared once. This CDR3 reads CASSLGGGVTNEKLFF. CDR3 DNA sequence: TGTGCCAGCAGCCTGGGAGGCGGGGTAACTAATGAAAAACTGTTTTTT. This chain connects TRBV27 to TRBJ1-4; D remains unclear. The V gene's germline CDR1 is MNHEY and CDR2 SMNVEV (reference sequence). Trimming pared 6 bases from V and 1 base from J, leaving 15 bases between. The CDR3 has 16 amino acids.

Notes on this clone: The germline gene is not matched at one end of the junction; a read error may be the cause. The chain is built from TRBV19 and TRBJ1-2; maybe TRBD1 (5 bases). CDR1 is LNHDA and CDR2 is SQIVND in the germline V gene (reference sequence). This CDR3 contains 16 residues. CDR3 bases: TGTGCCAGTAGTTTAGAACAGGTTAGCGGGATCTATGGCTACACCTTC. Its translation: CASSLEQVSGIYGYTF.

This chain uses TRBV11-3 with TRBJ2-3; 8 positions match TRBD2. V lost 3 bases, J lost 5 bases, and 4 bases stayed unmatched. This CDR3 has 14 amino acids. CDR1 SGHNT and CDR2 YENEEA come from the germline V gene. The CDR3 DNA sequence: TGTGCCAGCAGCTTCGCGGGGGGTGGAGATACGCAGTATTTT. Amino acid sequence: CASSFAGGGDTQYF.

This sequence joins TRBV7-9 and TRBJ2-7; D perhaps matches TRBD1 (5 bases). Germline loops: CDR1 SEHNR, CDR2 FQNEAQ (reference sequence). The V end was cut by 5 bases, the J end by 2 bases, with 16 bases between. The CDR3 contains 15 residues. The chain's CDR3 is CASSPDRQSPYEQYF. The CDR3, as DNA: TGTGCCAGCAGCCCGGACCGACAGAGCCCCTACGAGCAGTACTTC.

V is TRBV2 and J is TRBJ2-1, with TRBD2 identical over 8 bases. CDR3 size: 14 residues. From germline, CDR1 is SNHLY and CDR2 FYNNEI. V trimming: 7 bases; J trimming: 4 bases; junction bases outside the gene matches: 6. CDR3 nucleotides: TGTGCCAGCACTTCTCGCGGGGGGTACAATGAGCAGTTCTTC. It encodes CASTSRGGYNEQFF.

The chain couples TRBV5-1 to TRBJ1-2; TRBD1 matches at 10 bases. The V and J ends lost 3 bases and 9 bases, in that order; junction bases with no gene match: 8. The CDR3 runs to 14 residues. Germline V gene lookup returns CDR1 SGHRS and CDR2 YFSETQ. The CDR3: CASSSTDRGRSYTF. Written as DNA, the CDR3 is TGCGCCAGCAGCTCTACTGACAGGGGGCGAAGCTACACCTTC. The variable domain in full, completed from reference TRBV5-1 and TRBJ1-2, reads KAGVTQTPRYLIKTRGQQVTLSCSPISGHRSVSWYQQTPGQGLQFLFEYFSETQRNKGNFPGRFSGRQFSNSRSEMNVSTLELGDSALYLCASSSTDRGRSYTFGSGTRLTVV.

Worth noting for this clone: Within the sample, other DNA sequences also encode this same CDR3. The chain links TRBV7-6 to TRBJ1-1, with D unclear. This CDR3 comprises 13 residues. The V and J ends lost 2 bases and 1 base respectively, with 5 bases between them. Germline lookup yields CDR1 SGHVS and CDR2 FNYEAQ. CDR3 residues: CASSLQENTEAFF. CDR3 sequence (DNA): TGTGCCAGCAGCTTACAGGAGAACACTGAAGCTTTCTTT. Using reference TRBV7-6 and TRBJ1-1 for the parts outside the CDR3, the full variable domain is GAGVSQSPRYKVTKRGQDVALRCDPISGHVSLYWYRQALGQGPEFLTYFNYEAQQDKSGLPNDRFSAERPEGSISTLTIQRTEQRDSAMYRCASSLQENTEAFFGQGTRLTVV.

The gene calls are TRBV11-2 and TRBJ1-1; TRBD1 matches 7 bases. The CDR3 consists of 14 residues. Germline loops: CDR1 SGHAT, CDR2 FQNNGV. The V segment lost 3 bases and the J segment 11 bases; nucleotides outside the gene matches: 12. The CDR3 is CASSFDRQGVAAFF. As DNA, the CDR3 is TGTGCCAGCAGCTTTGACCGACAGGGAGTAGCGGCTTTCTTT. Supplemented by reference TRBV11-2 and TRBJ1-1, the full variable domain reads EAGVAQSPRYKIIEKRQSVAFWCNPISGHATLYWYQQILGQGPKLLIQFQNNGVVDDSQLPKDRFSAERLKGVDSTLKIQPAKLEDSAVYLCASSFDRQGVAAFFGQGTRLTVV.